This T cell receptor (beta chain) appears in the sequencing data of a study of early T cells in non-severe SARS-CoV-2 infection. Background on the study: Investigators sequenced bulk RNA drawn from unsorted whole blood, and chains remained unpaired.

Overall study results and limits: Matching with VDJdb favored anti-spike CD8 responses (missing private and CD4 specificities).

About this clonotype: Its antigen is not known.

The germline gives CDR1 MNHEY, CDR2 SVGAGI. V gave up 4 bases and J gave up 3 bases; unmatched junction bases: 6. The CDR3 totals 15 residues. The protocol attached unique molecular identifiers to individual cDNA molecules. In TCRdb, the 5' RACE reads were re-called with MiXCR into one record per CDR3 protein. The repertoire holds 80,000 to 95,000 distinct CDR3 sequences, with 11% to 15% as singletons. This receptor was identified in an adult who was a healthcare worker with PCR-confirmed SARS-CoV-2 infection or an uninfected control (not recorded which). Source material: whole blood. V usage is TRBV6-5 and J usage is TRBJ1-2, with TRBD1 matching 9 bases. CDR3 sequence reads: CASSSRGQGHYGYTF. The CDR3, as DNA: TGTGCCAGCAGTTCCCGAGGACAGGGGCACTATGGCTACACCTTC.